This TCR beta chain comes out of a study of vaccination effects on CD4 cells after COVID-19. Clones were sequenced by immunoSEQ multiplex PCR, and TCRdb holds only the in-frame ones, with some missing. This sample has 65,000 to 90,000 clones, with around 78% found just once. Viral peptide pools were used in the ViraFEST assay to expand antigen-specific CD4+ T cells, and sequencing came afterward. Culturing for more than eight days preceded CD4+ T cell isolation. In the vaccine recipients, nucleocapsid antibodies were negative and there was no prior SARS-CoV-2 infection. A density of about 2 million PBMC per well was used; these cells were cultured with 10 IU/ml IL-2 and around 10 ug/ml peptides. Comments on this clone: Its antigen is not identified.

The germline gives CDR1 MNHNY, CDR2 SVGAGI (reference sequence). Trimming pared 2 bases from V and 1 base from J, leaving 11 bases between. This CDR3 has 15 residues. The V gene is TRBV6-6, the J gene TRBJ1-2; tentative D call: TRBD1 (6 bases). Sequencing was performed on CD4+ T cells from PBMCs cultured with SARS-CoV-2 spike peptides, taken before COVID-19 vaccination. This clonotype originated in a human donor who received a COVID-19 vaccine. CDR3 residues: CASSYGDTLNYGYTF. The CDR3 DNA follows: TGTGCCAGCAGTTACGGGGACACCCTTAACTATGGCTACACCTTC.